The clone carrying this T cell receptor beta chain was detected ten times or more. Antigen specificity is unknown. The data were taken from a study of metastatic and nonmetastatic thyroid tumors. About the research overall: The comparison covered peripheral blood and tumor or nodule tissue in malignant and benign thyroid patients.

TCRdb reassembled clones from the PCR reads with MiXCR. The table shows some 15,000 clones, with more than 20% occurring only once. V was pared by 5 bases and J by 3 bases, with 10 bases of the junction left unmatched. CDR3 size: 15 residues. Per germline, CDR1 DFQATT and CDR2 SNEGSKA (reference sequence). Overall study findings and caveats: It was reportedly found that TCR beta diversity was significantly higher in malignant thyroid tumors than in benign nodules, a difference seen in both blood and tumor samples.

Prior to thyroid surgery, none of the patients had received any treatment. The receptor's source is a female donor with papillary thyroid cancer or a benign thyroid nodule (not recorded which). Some clones in this sample may be carry-over from other donors' samples. The J gene is TRBJ2-3, the V gene TRBV20-1, with 8 bases aligning to TRBD2. Sequencing was done on a sample of blood. The CDR3 nucleotides are TGCAGTGCTCTCGGTTCCGGGAGGGGGACAGATACGCAGTATTTT. Protein: CSALGSGRGTDTQYF.